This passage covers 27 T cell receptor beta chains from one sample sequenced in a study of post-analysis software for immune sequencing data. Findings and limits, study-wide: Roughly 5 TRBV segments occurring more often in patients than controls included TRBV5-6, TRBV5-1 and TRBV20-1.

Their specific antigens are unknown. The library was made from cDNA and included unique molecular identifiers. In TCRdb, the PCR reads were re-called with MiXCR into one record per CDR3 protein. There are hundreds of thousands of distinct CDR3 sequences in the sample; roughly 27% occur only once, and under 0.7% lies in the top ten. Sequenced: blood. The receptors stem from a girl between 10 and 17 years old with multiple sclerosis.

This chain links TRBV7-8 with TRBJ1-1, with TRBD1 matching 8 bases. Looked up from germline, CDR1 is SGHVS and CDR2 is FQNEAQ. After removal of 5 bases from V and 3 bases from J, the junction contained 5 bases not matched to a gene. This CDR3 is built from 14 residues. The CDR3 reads CASSKAGGHTEAFF. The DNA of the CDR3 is TGTGCCAGCAGCAAGGCAGGGGGCCACACTGAAGCTTTCTTT.

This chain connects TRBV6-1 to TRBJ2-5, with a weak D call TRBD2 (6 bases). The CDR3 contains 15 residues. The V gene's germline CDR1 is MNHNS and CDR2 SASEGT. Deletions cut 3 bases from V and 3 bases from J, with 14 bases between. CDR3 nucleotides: TGTGCCAGCAGTGACTTGGGAGGCAGAGAAGAGACCCAGTACTTC. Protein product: CASSDLGGREETQYF.

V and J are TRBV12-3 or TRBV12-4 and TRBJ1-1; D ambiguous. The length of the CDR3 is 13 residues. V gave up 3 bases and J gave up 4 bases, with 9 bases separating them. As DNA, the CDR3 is TGTGCCAGCAGTTTTACAATGTCCACTGAAGCTTTCTTT. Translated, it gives CASSFTMSTEAFF.

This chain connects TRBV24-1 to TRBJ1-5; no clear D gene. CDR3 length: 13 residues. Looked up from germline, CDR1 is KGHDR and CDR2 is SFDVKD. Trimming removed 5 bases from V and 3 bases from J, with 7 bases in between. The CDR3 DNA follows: TGTGCCACCAGTGGGCACAACAATCAGCCCCAGCATTTT. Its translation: CATSGHNNQPQHF.

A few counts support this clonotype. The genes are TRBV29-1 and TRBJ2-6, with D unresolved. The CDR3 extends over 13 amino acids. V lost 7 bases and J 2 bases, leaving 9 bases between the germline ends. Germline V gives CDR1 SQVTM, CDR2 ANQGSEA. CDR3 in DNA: TGCAGCGCGCAATTGGCTGGGGCCAACGTCCTGACTTTC. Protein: CSAQLAGANVLTF.

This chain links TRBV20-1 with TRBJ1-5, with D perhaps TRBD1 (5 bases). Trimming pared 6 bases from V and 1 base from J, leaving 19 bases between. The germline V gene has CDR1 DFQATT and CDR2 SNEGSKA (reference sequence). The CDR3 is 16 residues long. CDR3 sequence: CSAVTQGLGSNQPQHF. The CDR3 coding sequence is TGCAGTGCGGTTACCCAGGGACTCGGGAGCAATCAGCCCCAGCATTTT.

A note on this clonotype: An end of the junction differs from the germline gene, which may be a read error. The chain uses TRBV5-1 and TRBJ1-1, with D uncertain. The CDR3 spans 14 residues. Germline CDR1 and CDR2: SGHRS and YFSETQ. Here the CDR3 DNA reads TGCGCCAGCAGCTTGGAAACAGCGAACACTGAAACTTTCTTT. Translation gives CASSLETANTETFF. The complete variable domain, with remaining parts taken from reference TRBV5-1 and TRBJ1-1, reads KAGVTQTPRYLIKTRGQQVTLSCSPISGHRSVSWYQQTPGQGLQFLFEYFSETQRNKGNFPGRFSGRQFSNSRSEMNVSTLELGDSALYLCASSLETANTETFFGQGTRLTVV.

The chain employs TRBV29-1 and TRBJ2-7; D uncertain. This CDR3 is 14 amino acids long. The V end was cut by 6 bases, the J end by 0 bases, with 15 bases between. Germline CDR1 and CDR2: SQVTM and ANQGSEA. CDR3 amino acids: CSVVTAISSYEQYF. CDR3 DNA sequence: TGCAGCGTCGTAACAGCTATTAGCTCCTACGAGCAGTACTTC.

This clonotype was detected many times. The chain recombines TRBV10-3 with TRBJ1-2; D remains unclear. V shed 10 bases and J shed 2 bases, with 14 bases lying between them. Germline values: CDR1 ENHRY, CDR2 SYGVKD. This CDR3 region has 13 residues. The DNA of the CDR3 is TGTGCCACCCTTCCGGCAACCAACTATGGCTACACCTTC. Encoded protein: CATLPATNYGYTF.

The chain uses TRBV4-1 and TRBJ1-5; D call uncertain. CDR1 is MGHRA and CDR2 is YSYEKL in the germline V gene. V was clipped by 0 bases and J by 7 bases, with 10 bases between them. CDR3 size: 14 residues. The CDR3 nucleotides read TGCGCCAGCAGCCAAGATAGGTCACCCCAGCCCCAGCATTTT. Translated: CASSQDRSPQPQHF.

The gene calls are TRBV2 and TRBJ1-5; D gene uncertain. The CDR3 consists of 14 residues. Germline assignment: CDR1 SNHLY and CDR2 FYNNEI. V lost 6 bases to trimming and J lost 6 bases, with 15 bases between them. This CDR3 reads CASRNAGRTQPQHF. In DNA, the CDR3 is TGTGCCAGCAGGAATGCGGGGAGGACTCAGCCCCAGCATTTT.

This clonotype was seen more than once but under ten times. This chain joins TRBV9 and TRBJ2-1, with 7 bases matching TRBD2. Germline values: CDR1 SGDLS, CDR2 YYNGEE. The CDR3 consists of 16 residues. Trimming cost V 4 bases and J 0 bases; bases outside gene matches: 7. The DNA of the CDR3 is TGTGCCAGCAGCACCGGCGGGGGAAGCTCCTACAATGAGCAGTTCTTC. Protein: CASSTGGGSSYNEQFF.

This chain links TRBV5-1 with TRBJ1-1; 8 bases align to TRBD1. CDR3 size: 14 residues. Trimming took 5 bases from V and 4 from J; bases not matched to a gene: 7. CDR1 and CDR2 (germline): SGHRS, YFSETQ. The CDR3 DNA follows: TGCGCCAGCAGAGCACGCACAGGGGGCACTGAAGCTTTCTTT. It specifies CASRARTGGTEAFF.

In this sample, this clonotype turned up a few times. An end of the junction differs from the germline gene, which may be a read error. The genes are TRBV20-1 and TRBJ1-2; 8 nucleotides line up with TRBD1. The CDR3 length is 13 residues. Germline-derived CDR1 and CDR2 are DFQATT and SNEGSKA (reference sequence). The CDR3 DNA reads TGCAGTAAACCCGACAGGGGTATCGGTGGCCACACCTTC. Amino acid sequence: CSKPDRGIGGHTF.

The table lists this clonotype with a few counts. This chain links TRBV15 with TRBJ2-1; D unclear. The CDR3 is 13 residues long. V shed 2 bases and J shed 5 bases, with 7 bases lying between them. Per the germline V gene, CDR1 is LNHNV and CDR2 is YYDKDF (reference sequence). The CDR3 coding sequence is TGTGCCACCAGCAGAAGACTGGACAATGAGCAGTTCTTC. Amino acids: CATSRRLDNEQFF.

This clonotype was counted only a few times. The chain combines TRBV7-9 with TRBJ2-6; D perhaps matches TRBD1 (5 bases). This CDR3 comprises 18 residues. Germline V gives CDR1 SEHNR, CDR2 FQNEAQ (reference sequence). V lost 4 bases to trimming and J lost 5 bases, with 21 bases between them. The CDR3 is CASSSSVRVIGWANVLTF. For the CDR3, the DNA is TGTGCCAGCAGCTCTTCCGTCAGGGTAATTGGCTGGGCCAACGTCCTGACTTTC.

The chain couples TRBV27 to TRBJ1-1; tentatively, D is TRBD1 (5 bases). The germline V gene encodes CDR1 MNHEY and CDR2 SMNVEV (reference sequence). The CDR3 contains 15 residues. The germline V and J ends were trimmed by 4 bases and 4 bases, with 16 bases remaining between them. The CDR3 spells CASSSPGTPGTEAFF. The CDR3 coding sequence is TGTGCCAGCAGTTCCCCTGGGACTCCCGGCACTGAAGCTTTCTTT.

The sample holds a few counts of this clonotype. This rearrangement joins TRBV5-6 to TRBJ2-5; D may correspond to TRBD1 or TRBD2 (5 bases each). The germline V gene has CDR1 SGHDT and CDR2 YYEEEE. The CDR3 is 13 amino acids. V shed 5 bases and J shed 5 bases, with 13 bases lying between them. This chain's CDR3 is CASRPRGLETQYF. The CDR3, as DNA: TGTGCCAGCAGGCCGAGGGGTTTGGAGACCCAGTACTTC.

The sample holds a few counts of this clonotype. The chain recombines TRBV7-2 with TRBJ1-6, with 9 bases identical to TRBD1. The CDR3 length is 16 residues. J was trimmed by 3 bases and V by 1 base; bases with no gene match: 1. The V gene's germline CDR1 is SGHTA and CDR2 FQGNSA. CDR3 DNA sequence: TGTGCCAGCAGCTTAGAGGGACAGGGCTATAATTCACCCCTCCACTTT. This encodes CASSLEGQGYNSPLHF.

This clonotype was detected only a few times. CDR3 loop: CASSFWSQGQETQYF. Written as DNA, the CDR3 is TGCGCCAGCAGCTTTTGGTCTCAGGGTCAAGAGACCCAGTACTTC. This chain joins TRBV5-1 and TRBJ2-5; tentatively, D is TRBD1 (5 bases). V was pared by 2 bases and J by 2 bases, with 13 bases between. Germline V lookup: CDR1 SGHRS, CDR2 YFSETQ. This CDR3 has 15 amino acids. Full variable domain (rest looked up from reference TRBV5-1 and TRBJ2-5): KAGVTQTPRYLIKTRGQQVTLSCSPISGHRSVSWYQQTPGQGLQFLFEYFSETQRNKGNFPGRFSGRQFSNSRSEMNVSTLELGDSALYLCASSFWSQGQETQYFGPGTRLLVL.

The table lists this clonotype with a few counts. CDR3 amino acids: CASSQKGGGSSRGTEAFF. CDR3 bases: TGCGCCAGCAGCCAGAAGGGGGGCGGTTCATCTAGGGGCACTGAAGCTTTCTTT. This chain links TRBV4-3 with TRBJ1-1; possibly TRBD1 for D (6 bases). Trimming pared 3 bases from V and 4 bases from J, leaving 24 bases between. CDR3 length: 18 amino acids. Germline V gene sequence: CDR1 LGHNA, CDR2 YSLEER.

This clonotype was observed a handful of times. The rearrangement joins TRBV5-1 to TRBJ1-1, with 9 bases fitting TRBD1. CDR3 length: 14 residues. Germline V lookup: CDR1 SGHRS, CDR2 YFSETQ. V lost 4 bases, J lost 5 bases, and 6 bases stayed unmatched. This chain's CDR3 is CASSPGTGTTEAFF. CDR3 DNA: TGCGCCAGCAGCCCGGGGACAGGGACGACTGAAGCTTTCTTT.

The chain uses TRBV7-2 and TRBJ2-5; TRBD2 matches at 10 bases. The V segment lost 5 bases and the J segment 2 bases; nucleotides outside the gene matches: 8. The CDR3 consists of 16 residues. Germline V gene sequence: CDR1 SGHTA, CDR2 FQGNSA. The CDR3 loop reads CASSPLGSGRQETQYF. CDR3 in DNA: TGTGCCAGCAGCCCGCTGGGTAGCGGGAGGCAAGAGACCCAGTACTTC.

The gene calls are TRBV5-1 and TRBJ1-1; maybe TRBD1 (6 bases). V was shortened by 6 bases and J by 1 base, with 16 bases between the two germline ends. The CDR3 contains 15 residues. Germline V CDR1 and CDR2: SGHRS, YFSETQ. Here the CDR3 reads CASTGGAGTNTEAFF. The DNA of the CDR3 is TGCGCCAGCACCGGGGGGGCAGGGACGAACACTGAAGCTTTCTTT.

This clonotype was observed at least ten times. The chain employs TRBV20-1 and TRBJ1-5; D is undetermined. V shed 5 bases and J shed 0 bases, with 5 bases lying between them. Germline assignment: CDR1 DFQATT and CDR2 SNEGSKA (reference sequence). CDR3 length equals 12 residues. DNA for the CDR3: TGCAGTGCTTCTCCTAGCAATCAGCCCCAGCATTTT. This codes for CSASPSNQPQHF.

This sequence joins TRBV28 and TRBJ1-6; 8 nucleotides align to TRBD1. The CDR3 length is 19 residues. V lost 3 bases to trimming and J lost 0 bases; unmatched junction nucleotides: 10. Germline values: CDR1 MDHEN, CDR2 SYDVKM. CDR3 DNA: TGTGCCAGCAGTTTTCAGGACAGGGCCAGGAGCTCCTATAATTCACCCCTCCACTTT. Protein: CASSFQDRARSSYNSPLHF.

The CDR3 here is CASSYRGYNSPLHF. For the CDR3, the DNA is TGTGCCAGCAGCTACCGCGGGTATAATTCACCCCTCCACTTT. The V gene is TRBV7-2, the J gene TRBJ1-6; D unresolved. The germline V and J ends were trimmed by 4 bases and 4 bases, with 8 bases remaining between them. The length of the CDR3 is 14 residues. Germline lookup yields CDR1 SGHTA and CDR2 FQGNSA.